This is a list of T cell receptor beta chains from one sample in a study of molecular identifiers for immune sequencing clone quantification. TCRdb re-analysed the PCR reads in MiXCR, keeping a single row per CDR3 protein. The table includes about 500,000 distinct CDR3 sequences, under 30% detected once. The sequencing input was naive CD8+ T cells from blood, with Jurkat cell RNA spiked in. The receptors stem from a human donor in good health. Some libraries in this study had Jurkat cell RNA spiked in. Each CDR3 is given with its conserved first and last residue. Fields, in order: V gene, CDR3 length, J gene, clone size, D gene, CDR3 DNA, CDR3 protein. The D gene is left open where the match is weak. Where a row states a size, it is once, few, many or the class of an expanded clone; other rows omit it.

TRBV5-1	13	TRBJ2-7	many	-	TGCGCCAGCAGCTTGGTGGACTCCTACGAGCAGTACTTC	CASSLVDSYEQYF
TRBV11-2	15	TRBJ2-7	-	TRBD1	TGTGCCAGCAGCATGCCGGGACAGGGGGTGTACGAGCAGTACTTC	CASSMPGQGVYEQYF
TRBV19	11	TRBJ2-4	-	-	TGTGCCAGTATGTGGGGGGACATTCAGTACTTC	CASMWGDIQYF
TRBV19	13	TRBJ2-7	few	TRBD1	TGTGCCAGCTCGGGACAGGGGCTAGCCGAGCAGTACTTC	CASSGQGLAEQYF
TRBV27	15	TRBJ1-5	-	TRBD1	TGTGCCAGCAGTATTACAGGGGCCTTTAATCTGCCCCAGCATTTT	CASSITGAFNLPQHF
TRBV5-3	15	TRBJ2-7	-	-	TGTGCCAGCAGCTTGGGAACAGGCCGCTCCTACGAGCTGTACTTC	CASSLGTGRSYELYF
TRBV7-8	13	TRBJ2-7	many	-	TGTGCCAGCAGCTTAGCCTACAGTTACGAGCAGTACTTC	CASSLAYSYEQYF
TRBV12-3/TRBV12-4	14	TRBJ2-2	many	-	TGTGCCAGCAGTTTAGGAGGGTTGGCCGGGGAGCTGTTTTTT	CASSLGGLAGELFF
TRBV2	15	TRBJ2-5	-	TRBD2	TGTGCCAGCAGCCCGGGGGGCGGGGGGTATGAGACCCAGTACTTC	CASSPGGGGYETQYF
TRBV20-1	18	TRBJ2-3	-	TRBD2	TGCAGTGCCGCAACCGGGACTAGCGGGAGGGGCCCAACAGATACGCAGTATTTT	CSAATGTSGRGPTDTQYF
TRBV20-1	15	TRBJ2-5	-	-	TGCAGTGTTCCTAGCAGACGTTGGAACCAAGAGCCCCAGTCCTTC	CSVPSRRWNQEPQSF
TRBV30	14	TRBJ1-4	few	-	TGTGCCTGGAGTGAGGTGACAATGGATGAAAAACTGTTTTTT	CAWSEVTMDEKLFF
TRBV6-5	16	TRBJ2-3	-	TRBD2	TGTGCCAGCAGTATGGGACTAAACTCGGGCACAGATACGCAGTATTTT	CASSMGLNSGTDTQYF
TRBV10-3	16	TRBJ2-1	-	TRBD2	TGTGCCATCAGTGAGCTCGGGACTAGCCCCATCAATGAGCAGTTCTTC	CAISELGTSPINEQFF
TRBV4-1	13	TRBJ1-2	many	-	TGCGCCAGCAGCCAAGATCGAACGTTTGGCTACACCTTC	CASSQDRTFGYTF
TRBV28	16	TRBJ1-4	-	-	TGTGCCAGCAGGTCTCCAACAGGTGCAACTAATGAAAAACTGTTTTTT	CASRSPTGATNEKLFF
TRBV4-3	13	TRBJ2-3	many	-	TGCGCCAGCAGCCAATCCGTAACAGATACGCAGTATTTT	CASSQSVTDTQYF
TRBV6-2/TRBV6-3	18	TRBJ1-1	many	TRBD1	TGTGCCAGCAGTTACTCGCGCCCCACCGGGACAGGAGGCACTGAAGCTTTCTTT	CASSYSRPTGTGGTEAFF
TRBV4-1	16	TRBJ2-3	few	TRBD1	TGCGCCAGCAGCCAAGATTTACAGGGGCTGGGGGATACGCAGTATTTT	CASSQDLQGLGDTQYF
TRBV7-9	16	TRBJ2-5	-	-	TGTGCCAGCAGCTCAACCACAGCAGAAAACCAAGAGCCCCAGTACTTC	CASSSTTAENQEPQYF
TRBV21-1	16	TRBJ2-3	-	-	TGTGCCAGCAGCAAAGATCGCCCTCCTAGCACAGATACGCAGTATTTT	CASSKDRPPSTDTQYF
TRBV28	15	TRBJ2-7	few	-	TGTGCCAGCAGTTCCAGGAGGACAGATAACAACGAGCAGTACTTC	CASSSRRTDNNEQYF
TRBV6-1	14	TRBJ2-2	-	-	TGTGCCAGCAGTGGCCGATCGAACACCGGGGAGCTGTTTTTT	CASSGRSNTGELFF
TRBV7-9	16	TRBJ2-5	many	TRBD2	TGTGCCAGCAGCTTAGCCCTAGGACTAGCAGAAGAGACCCAGTACTTC	CASSLALGLAEETQYF
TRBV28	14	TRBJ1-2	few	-	TGTGCCAGCAGGCCTCCGGACAGCTACTATGGCTACACCTTC	CASRPPDSYYGYTF